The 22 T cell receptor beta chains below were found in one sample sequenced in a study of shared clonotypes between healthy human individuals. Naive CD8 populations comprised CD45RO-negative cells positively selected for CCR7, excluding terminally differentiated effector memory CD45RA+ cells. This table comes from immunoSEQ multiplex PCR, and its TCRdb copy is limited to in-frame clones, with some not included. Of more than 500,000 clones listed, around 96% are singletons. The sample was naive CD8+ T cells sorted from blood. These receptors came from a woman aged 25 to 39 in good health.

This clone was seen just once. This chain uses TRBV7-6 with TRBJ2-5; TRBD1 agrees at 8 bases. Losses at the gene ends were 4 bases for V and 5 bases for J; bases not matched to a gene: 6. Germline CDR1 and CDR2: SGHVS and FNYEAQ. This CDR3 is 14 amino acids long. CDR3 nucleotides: TGTGCCAGCAGCTCCCGGGACAGGTGGGAGACCCAGTACTTC. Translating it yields CASSSRDRWETQYF.

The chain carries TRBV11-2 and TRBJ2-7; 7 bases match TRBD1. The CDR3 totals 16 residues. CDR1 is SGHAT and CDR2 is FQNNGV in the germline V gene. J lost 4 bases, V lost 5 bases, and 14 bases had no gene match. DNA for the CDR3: TGTGCCAGCAGCCTAACCCGGGACAGAAGAATATACGAGCAGTACTTC. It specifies CASSLTRDRRIYEQYF.

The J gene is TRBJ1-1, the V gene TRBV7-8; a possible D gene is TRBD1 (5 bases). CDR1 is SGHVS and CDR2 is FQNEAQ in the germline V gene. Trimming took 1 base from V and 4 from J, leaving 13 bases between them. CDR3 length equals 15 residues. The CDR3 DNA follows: TGTGCCAGCAGCTTAGGTGCCAGGAGGGGCACTGAAGCTTTCTTT. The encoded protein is CASSLGARRGTEAFF.

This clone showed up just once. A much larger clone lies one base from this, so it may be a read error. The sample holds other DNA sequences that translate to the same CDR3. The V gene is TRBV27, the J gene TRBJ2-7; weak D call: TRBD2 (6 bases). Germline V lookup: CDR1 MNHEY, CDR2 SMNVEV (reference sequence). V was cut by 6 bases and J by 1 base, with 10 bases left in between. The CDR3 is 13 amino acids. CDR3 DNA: TGTGCCAGCAGGCCAGGGACTTCCTACGAGCAGTACTTC. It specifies CASRPGTSYEQYF.

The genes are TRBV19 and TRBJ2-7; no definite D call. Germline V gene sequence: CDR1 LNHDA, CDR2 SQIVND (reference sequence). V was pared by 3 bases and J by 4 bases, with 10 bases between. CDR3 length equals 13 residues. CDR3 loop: CASSISHGYEQYF. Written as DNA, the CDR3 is TGTGCCAGTAGTATTTCCCATGGGTACGAGCAGTACTTC.

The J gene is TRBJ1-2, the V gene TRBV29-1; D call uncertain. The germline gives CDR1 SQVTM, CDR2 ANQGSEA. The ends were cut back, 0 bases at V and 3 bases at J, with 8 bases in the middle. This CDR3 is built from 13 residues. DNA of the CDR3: TGCAGCGTTGAAGATGAGGTGGACTATGGCTACACCTTC. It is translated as CSVEDEVDYGYTF.

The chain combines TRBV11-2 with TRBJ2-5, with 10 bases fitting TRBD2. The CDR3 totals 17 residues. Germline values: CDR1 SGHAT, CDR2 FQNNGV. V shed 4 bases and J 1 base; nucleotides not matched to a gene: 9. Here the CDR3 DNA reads TGTGCCAGCAGCTACTACCTAGCGGGAGTTTCCCAAGAGACCCAGTACTTC. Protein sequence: CASSYYLAGVSQETQYF.

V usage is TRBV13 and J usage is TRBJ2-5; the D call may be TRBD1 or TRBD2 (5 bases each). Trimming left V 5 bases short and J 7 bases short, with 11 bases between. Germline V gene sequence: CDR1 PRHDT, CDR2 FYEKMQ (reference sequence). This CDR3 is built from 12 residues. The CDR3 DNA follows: TGTGCCAGCAGCCGGGACGAAGTGACCCAGTACTTC. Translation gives CASSRDEVTQYF.

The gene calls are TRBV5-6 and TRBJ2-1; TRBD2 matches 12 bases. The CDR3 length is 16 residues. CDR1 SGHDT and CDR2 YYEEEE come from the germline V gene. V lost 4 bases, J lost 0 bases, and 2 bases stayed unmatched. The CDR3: CASSELAGGSYNEQFF. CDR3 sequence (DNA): TGTGCCAGCAGCGAACTAGCGGGAGGCTCCTACAATGAGCAGTTCTTC.

The chain's CDR3 is CASSLATGAYEQYF. The CDR3 region has the DNA TGTGCCAGCAGTTTAGCCACGGGGGCGTACGAGCAGTACTTC. The rearrangement joins TRBV27 to TRBJ2-7, with D tentatively TRBD1 or TRBD2 (6 bases each). The CDR3 extends over 14 amino acids. The germline V gene encodes CDR1 MNHEY and CDR2 SMNVEV (reference sequence). Trimming took off 2 bases at V and 4 bases at J, with 12 bases between the two ends.

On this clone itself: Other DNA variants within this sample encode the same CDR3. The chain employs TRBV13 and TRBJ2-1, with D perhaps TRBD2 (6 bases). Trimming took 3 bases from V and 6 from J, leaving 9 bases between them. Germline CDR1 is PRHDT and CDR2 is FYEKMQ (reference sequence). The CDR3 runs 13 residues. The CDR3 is CASSLGGGNEQFF. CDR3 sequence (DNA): TGTGCCAGCAGCTTGGGAGGAGGCAATGAGCAGTTCTTC.

CDR3 DNA sequence: TGTGCCAGCAGTTCCACGAGCAGAAACGGGTACGAGCAGTACTTC. The encoded protein is CASSSTSRNGYEQYF. This chain joins TRBV27 and TRBJ2-7; D not resolved. The V end lost 4 bases, the J end lost 4 bases, and 17 bases lay between the germline ends. Germline CDR1 and CDR2: MNHEY and SMNVEV (reference sequence). The CDR3 totals 15 residues.

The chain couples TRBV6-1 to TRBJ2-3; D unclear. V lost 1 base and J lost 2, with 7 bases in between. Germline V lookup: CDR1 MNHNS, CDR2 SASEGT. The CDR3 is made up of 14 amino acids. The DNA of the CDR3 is TGTGCCAGCAGTGAAGTTGTAAACACAGATACGCAGTATTTT. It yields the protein CASSEVVNTDTQYF.

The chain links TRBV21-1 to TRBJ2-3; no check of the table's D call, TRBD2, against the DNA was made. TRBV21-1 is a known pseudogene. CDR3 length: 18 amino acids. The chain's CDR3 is CASSKKGIGGRATDTQYF. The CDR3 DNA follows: TGTGCCAGCAGCAAAAAGGGGATTGGCGGGAGGGCTACAGATACGCAGTATTTT.

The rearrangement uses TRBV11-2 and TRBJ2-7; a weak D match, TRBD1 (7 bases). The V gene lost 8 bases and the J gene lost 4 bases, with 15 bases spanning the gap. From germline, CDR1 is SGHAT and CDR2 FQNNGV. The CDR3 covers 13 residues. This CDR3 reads CASASGGLYEQYF. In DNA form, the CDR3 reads TGTGCCAGCGCCTCAGGGGGGTTGTACGAGCAGTACTTC.

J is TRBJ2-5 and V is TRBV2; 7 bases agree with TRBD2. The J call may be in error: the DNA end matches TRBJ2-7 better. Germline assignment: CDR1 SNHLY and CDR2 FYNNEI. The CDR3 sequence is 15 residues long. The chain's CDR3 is CASSEAGEGWYEQYF. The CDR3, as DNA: TGTGCCAGCAGTGAAGCGGGGGAGGGCTGGTACGAGCAGTACTTC.

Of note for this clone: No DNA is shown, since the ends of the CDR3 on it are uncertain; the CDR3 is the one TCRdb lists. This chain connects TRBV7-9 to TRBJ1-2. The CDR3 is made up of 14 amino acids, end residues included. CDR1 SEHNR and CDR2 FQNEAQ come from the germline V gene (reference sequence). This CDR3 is CASRGTFGEGGYTF.

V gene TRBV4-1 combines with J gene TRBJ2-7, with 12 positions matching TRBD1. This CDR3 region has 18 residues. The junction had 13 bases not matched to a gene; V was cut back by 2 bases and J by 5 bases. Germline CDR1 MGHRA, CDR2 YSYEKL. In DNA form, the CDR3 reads TGCGCCAGCAGCCAAAGACCCGGGACAGGGGGCTTTACCGACGAGCAGTACTTC. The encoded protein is CASSQRPGTGGFTDEQYF.

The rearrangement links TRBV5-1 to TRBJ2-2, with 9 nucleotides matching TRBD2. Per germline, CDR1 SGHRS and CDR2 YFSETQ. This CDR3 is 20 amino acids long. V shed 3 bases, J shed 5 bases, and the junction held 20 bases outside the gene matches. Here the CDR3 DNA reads TGCGCCAGCAGCTCCGGCCAGAATGTAGCGGGAGTGTTAGGTACCGGGGAGCTGTTTTTT. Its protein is CASSSGQNVAGVLGTGELFF.

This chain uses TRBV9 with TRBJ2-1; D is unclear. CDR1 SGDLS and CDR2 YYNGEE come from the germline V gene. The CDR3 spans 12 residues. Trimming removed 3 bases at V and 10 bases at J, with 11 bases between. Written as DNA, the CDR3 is TGTGCCAGCAGCGCGTTAGCCCAAGAGCAGTTCTTC. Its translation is CASSALAQEQFF.

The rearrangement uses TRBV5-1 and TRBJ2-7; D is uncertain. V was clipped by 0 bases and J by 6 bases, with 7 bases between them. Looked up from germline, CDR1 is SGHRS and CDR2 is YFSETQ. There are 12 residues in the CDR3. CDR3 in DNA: TGCGCCAGCAGCTTGGTCAGCTCCGAGCAGTACTTC. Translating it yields CASSLVSSEQYF.

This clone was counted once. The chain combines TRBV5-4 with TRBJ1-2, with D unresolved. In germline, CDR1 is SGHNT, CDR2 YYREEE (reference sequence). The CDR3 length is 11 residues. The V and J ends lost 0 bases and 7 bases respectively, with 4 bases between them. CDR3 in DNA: TGTGCCAGCAGCTTGGGCAGTGGCTACACCTTC. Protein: CASSLGSGYTF. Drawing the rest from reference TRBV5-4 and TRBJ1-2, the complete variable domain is ETGVTQSPTHLIKTRGQQVTLRCSSQSGHNTVSWYQQALGQGPQFIFQYYREEENGRGNFPPRFSGLQFPNYSSELNVNALELDDSALYLCASSLGSGYTFGSGTRLTVV.